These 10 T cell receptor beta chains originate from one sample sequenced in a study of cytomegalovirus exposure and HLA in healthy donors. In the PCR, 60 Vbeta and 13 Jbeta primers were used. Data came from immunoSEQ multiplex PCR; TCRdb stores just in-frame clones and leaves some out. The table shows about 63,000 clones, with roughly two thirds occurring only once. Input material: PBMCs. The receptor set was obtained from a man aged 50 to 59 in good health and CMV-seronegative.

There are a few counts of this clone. The DNA for the CDR3 is TGTGCCAGCAGTTCAGGGCCAGATACGCAGTATTTT. It translates to CASSSGPDTQYF. The rearrangement uses TRBV27 and TRBJ2-3; maybe TRBD1 (5 bases). The length of the CDR3 is 12 residues. CDR1 and CDR2 from the germline V gene are MNHEY and SMNVEV (reference sequence). Trimming shortened V by 4 bases and J by 4 bases, and 6 bases separated the two germline ends.

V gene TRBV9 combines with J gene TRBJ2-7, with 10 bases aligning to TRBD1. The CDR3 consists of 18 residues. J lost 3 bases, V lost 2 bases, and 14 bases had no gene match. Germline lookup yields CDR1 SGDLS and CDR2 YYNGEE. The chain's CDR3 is CASSVDGGTWTGGYEQYF. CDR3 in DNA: TGTGCCAGCAGCGTTGACGGGGGTACGTGGACAGGGGGCTACGAGCAGTACTTC.

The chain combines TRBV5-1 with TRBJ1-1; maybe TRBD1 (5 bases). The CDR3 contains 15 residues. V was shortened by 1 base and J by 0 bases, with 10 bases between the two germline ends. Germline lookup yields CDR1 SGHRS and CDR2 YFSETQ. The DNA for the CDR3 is TGCGCCAGCAGCTTGCAGGGAGGCATGAACACTGAAGCTTTCTTT. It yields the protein CASSLQGGMNTEAFF. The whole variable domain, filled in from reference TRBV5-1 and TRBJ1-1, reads KAGVTQTPRYLIKTRGQQVTLSCSPISGHRSVSWYQQTPGQGLQFLFEYFSETQRNKGNFPGRFSGRQFSNSRSEMNVSTLELGDSALYLCASSLQGGMNTEAFFGQGTRLTVV.

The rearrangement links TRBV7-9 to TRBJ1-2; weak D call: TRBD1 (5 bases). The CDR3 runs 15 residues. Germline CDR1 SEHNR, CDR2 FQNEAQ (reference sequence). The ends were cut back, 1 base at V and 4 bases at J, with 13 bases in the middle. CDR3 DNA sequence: TGTGCCAGCAGCTTAGACCCAGGGTTCGGCTATGGCTACACCTTC. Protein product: CASSLDPGFGYGYTF.

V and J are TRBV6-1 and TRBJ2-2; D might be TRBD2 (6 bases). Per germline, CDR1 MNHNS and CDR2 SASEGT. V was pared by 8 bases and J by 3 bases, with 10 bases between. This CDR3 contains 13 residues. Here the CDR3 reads CASGEADTGELFF. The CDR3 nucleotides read TGTGCCAGCGGGGAGGCGGACACCGGGGAGCTGTTTTTT.

The CDR3 is CASSPETGEAFF. CDR3 bases: TGCGCCAGCAGCCCCGAGACAGGGGAGGCTTTCTTT. The chain is built from TRBV5-1 and TRBJ1-1; the match to TRBD1 covers 8 bases. Losses at the gene ends were 4 bases for V and 11 bases for J; bases not matched to a gene: 7. CDR1 and CDR2 from the germline V gene are SGHRS and YFSETQ. The CDR3 is 12 residues long.

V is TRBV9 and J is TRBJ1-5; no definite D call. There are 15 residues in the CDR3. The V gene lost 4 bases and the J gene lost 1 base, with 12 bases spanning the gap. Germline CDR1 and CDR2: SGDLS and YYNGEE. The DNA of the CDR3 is TGTGCCAGCAGCCCTGGCGGATTCAGCAATCAGCCCCAGCATTTT. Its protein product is CASSPGGFSNQPQHF.

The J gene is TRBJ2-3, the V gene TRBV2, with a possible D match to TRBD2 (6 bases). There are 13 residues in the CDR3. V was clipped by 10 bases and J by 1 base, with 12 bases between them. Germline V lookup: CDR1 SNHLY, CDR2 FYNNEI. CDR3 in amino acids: CATGGARTDTQYF. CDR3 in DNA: TGTGCCACCGGAGGGGCGCGCACAGATACGCAGTATTTT.

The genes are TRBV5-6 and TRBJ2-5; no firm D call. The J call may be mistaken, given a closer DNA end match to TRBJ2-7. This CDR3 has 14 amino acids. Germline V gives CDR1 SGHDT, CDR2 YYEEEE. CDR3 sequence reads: CASSLVLANYEQYF. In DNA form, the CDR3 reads TGTGCCAGCAGCTTGGTTCTTGCGAACTACGAGCAGTACTTC.

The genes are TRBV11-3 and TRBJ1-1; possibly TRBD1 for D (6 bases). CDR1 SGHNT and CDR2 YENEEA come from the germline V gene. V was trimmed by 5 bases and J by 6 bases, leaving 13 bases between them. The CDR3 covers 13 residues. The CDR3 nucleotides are TGTGCCAGCAGCCCTTTCTCAGGGGCTGAAGCTTTCTTT. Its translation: CASSPFSGAEAFF.